These 29 T cell receptor beta chains share one sample of origin, sequenced in a study of Graves' ophthalmopathy and Graves' hyperthyroidism. The study amplified TCR beta CDR3 regions using RNA transcripts. Investigators did first-round RT-PCR with HTBI primers, then second-round multiplex PCR. MiXCR, applied by TCRdb to the multiplex PCR reads, yields one record per CDR3 protein. The sample records 600,000 to 950,000 distinct CDR3 sequences, 40% being singletons. Sequencing used peripheral blood. The receptors here all came from an adult man with Graves' ophthalmopathy.

The rearrangement links TRBV10-2 to TRBJ1-6; 10 positions agree with TRBD1. V lost 11 bases to trimming and J lost 11 bases; unmatched junction nucleotides: 9. CDR1 and CDR2 from the germline V gene are WSHSY and SAAADI. The CDR3 contains 13 residues. The CDR3 reads CAAAGQGNPPLHF. CDR3 nucleotides: TGCGCCGCGGCGGGACAGGGGAATCCACCCCTCCACTTT.

This clonotype was observed at least ten times. The chain couples TRBV7-9 to TRBJ1-2; D may be TRBD1 (6 bases). CDR1 SEHNR and CDR2 FQNEAQ come from the germline V gene (reference sequence). V was pared by 5 bases and J by 2 bases, with 9 bases between. The CDR3 has 13 residues. The CDR3 reads CASSRTGNYGYTF. The CDR3, as DNA: TGTGCCAGCAGCCGTACAGGGAACTATGGCTACACCTTC.

The chain uses TRBV10-3 and TRBJ1-1; no definite D call. The germline V gene encodes CDR1 ENHRY and CDR2 SYGVKD. CDR3 length equals 13 residues. V gave up 4 bases and J gave up 0 bases, with 6 bases separating them. In DNA, the CDR3 is TGTGCCATCAGTGGTCAGATGAACACTGAAGCTTTCTTT. This sequence encodes CAISGQMNTEAFF.

The chain links TRBV29-1 to TRBJ2-3; D not resolved. The CDR3 sequence is 12 residues long. Trimming took 7 bases from V and 4 from J, leaving 12 bases between them. Per the germline V gene, CDR1 is SQVTM and CDR2 is ANQGSEA. For the CDR3, the DNA is TGCAGCGCCCACACCCCCTCAGATACGCAGTATTTT. This sequence encodes CSAHTPSDTQYF.

Comment on this clonotype: This may arise from a read error, as a much more abundant clone is one base away. This chain links TRBV9 with TRBJ1-1, with D hard to call. CDR1 is SGDLS and CDR2 is YYNGEE in the germline V gene. There are 15 residues in the CDR3. CDR3 in amino acids: CAGSLSWGSVTEAFF. The CDR3 DNA is TGTGCCGGCAGCTTGTCGTGGGGTTCGGTCACTGAAGCTTTCTTT.

The chain employs TRBV9 and TRBJ1-1; D gene ambiguous. This CDR3 has 13 amino acids. V was cut by 3 bases and J by 1 base, with 7 bases left in between. In germline, CDR1 is SGDLS, CDR2 YYNGEE. The CDR3 bases are TGTGCCAGCAGCGACGACGGGAACACTGAAGCTTTCTTT. This codes for CASSDDGNTEAFF.

The J gene is TRBJ1-5, the V gene TRBV19; 8 bases fit TRBD1. The V and J ends lost 8 bases and 1 base, in that order; junction bases with no gene match: 13. The CDR3 totals 17 residues. Germline assignment: CDR1 LNHDA and CDR2 SQIVND (reference sequence). CDR3: CASGGGQGGRSNQPQHF. CDR3 DNA sequence: TGTGCCAGTGGCGGCGGACAGGGCGGGAGGAGCAATCAGCCCCAGCATTTT. Complete variable domain (other parts from reference TRBV19 and TRBJ1-5): DGGITQSPKYLFRKEGQNVTLSCEQNLNHDAMYWYRQDPGQGLRLIYYSQIVNDFQKGDIAEGYSVSREKKESFPLTVTSAQKNPTAFYLCASGGGQGGRSNQPQHFGDGTRLSIL.

The chain has TRBV7-9 and TRBJ2-7; 8 bases are a match to TRBD1. The germline gives CDR1 SEHNR, CDR2 FQNEAQ (reference sequence). The CDR3 runs 14 residues. V gave up 6 bases and J gave up 5 bases; unmatched junction bases: 9. As DNA, the CDR3 is TGTGCCAGCAGACCAACAGGGGGAGCAAACGAGCAGTACTTC. This encodes CASRPTGGANEQYF.

This sequence joins TRBV11-2 and TRBJ2-7; D is undetermined. The CDR3 sequence is 13 residues long. Germline-derived CDR1 and CDR2 are SGHAT and FQNNGV. Trimming stripped 5 bases from V and 3 bases from J, with 11 bases between. CDR3 region: CASSQARSYEQYF. CDR3 nucleotides: TGTGCCAGCAGCCAAGCCCGAAGCTACGAGCAGTACTTC.

The rearrangement joins TRBV11-2 to TRBJ2-7; possibly TRBD2 for D (7 bases). Per the germline V gene, CDR1 is SGHAT and CDR2 is FQNNGV. This CDR3 spans 14 amino acids. V was pared by 8 bases and J by 3 bases, with 17 bases between. The CDR3: CASALWGGDYEQYF. In DNA, the CDR3 is TGTGCCAGCGCCCTCTGGGGGGGCGACTACGAGCAGTACTTC.

In DNA, the CDR3 is TGTGCCAGCAGTGAGGGACGATCCACCGGGGAGCTGTTTTTT. Amino acid sequence: CASSEGRSTGELFF. J is TRBJ2-2 and V is TRBV25-1; D might be TRBD1 or TRBD2, each matching 5 bases. From germline, CDR1 is MGHDK and CDR2 SYGVNS. Trimming removed 3 bases at V and 4 bases at J, with 9 bases between. This CDR3 comprises 14 residues.

The chain couples TRBV25-1 to TRBJ2-2; 7 bases map to TRBD1. The germline V gene has CDR1 MGHDK and CDR2 SYGVNS. Trimming at V came to 6 bases and at J to 6 bases, leaving 7 bases not matched to a gene. This CDR3 is built from 14 residues. CDR3 amino acids: CASRLQGLAGELFF. CDR3 nucleotides: TGTGCCAGCAGACTACAGGGGCTAGCCGGGGAGCTGTTTTTT. The entire variable domain, with the rest obtained from reference TRBV25-1 and TRBJ2-2, is as follows: EADIYQTPRYLVIGTGKKITLECSQTMGHDKMYWYQQDPGMELHLIHYSYGVNSTEKGDLSSESTVSRIRTEHFPLTLESARPSHTSQYLCASRLQGLAGELFFGEGSRLTVL.

The chain recombines TRBV7-3 with TRBJ1-1; 7 bases match TRBD1. Germline-derived CDR1 and CDR2 are SGHTA and FQGTGA. This CDR3 has 13 amino acids. V was clipped by 6 bases and J by 9 bases; unmatched bases: 10. The CDR3 sequence is CASSYVGQEKAFF. The DNA of the CDR3 is TGTGCCAGCAGTTACGTCGGACAGGAAAAAGCTTTCTTT.

A remark on this clonotype: One end of the junction does not line up with germline, which may come from a read error. The chain uses TRBV29-1 and TRBJ2-7; D may be TRBD1 (7 bases). The CDR3 totals 13 residues. Germline V gene data show CDR1 as SQVTM and CDR2 as ANQGSEA. The CDR3 coding sequence is TGTGCCTGGAGGGGGCAGGACTCCTACGAGCAGTACTTC. This gives the protein CAWRGQDSYEQYF.

This clonotype was seen repeatedly, ten times or more. The chain is built from TRBV6-5 and TRBJ1-6; no definite D call. Trimming left V 0 bases short and J 6 bases short, with 3 bases between. The germline V gene encodes CDR1 MNHEY and CDR2 SVGAGI. This CDR3 has 13 amino acids. CDR3 protein: CASSYSINSPLHF. In nucleotides, the CDR3 is TGTGCCAGCAGTTACTCGATTAATTCACCCCTCCACTTT.

The chain carries TRBV7-9 and TRBJ1-1; a weak D match, TRBD1 (5 bases). Per germline, CDR1 SEHNR and CDR2 FQNEAQ (reference sequence). The germline V and J ends were trimmed by 6 bases and 4 bases, with 18 bases remaining between them. There are 15 residues in the CDR3. CDR3 amino acids: CASSLSPRDSTEAFF. The CDR3 region has the DNA TGTGCCAGCAGTTTGTCCCCCCGGGACTCCACTGAAGCTTTCTTT.

This clonotype was found a few times. The chain joins TRBV14 to TRBJ1-4; perhaps TRBD1 as D (6 bases). Trimming shortened V by 0 bases and J by 4 bases, and 18 bases separated the two germline ends. Germline V gives CDR1 SGHDN, CDR2 FVKESK. CDR3 length: 18 amino acids. The CDR3 bases are TGTGCCAGCAGCCAAGATCGGAGGGGACAAGGGGGTAATGAAAAACTGTTTTTT. It yields the protein CASSQDRRGQGGNEKLFF.

As to this clonotype: A much larger clone sits a single nucleotide away, making a read error possible. The V gene is TRBV20-1, the J gene TRBJ1-6, with D tentatively TRBD1 (5 bases). Germline V gene sequence: CDR1 DFQATT, CDR2 SNEGSKA (reference sequence). CDR3 length: 12 amino acids. Trimming shortened V by 3 bases and J by 10 bases, and 10 bases separated the two germline ends. CDR3 protein: CSASPTASPLHF. As DNA, the CDR3 is TGCAGTGCTAGCCCGACAGCATCACCCCTCCACTTT.

Points on this clonotype: One end of the junction is discordant with germline, which a read error may explain. J is TRBJ1-2 and V is TRBV13; D perhaps matches TRBD1 (5 bases). The CDR3 runs to 13 residues. The germline V gene encodes CDR1 PRHDT and CDR2 FYEKMQ (reference sequence). The CDR3 nucleotides read TGTGCCAGCCGCTTAGGTCAGGGAGGTGGCTACACCTTC. Translated, it gives CASRLGQGGGYTF. Drawing the rest from reference TRBV13 and TRBJ1-2, the complete variable domain is AAGVIQSPRHLIKEKRETATLKCYPIPRHDTVYWYQQGPGQDPQFLISFYEKMQSDKGSIPDRFSAQQFSDYHSELNMSSLELGDSALYFCASRLGQGGGYTFGSGTRLTVV.

The CDR3 coding sequence is TGTGCCAGCACGGAGGACAGGGGAAACACTGAAGCTTTCTTT. Its translation is CASTEDRGNTEAFF. The V call is TRBV2, the J call TRBJ1-1; 9 bases are shared with TRBD1. This CDR3 is 14 amino acids long. Trimming took 7 bases from V and 2 from J; bases not matched to a gene: 5. CDR1 and CDR2 (germline): SNHLY, FYNNEI.

V is TRBV27 and J is TRBJ1-6, with 7 bases lining up with TRBD1. The germline gives CDR1 MNHEY, CDR2 SMNVEV (reference sequence). The CDR3 covers 16 residues. Trimming cost V 6 bases and J 8 bases; bases outside gene matches: 13. The CDR3 region is CASSPRQGSFYSPLHF. CDR3 in DNA: TGTGCCAGCAGCCCTAGACAGGGTTCCTTTTATTCACCCCTCCACTTT.

In this sample, this clonotype turned up a few times. The genes are TRBV7-2 and TRBJ1-5; maybe TRBD1 (6 bases). V was clipped by 1 base and J by 6 bases, with 13 bases between them. CDR1 and CDR2 from the germline V gene are SGHTA and FQGNSA. The CDR3 is 15 amino acids. The CDR3 protein is CASSLDRAIGQPQHF. The CDR3 nucleotides are TGTGCCAGCAGCTTAGACAGGGCGATCGGTCAGCCCCAGCATTTT.

With respect to this clonotype: This sequence may be a read error, since a much larger clone differs from it by one base. This chain uses TRBV7-6 with TRBJ2-7; TRBD1 or TRBD2 may be the D gene (5 bases each). V was cut by 8 bases and J by 5 bases, with 16 bases left in between. Germline values: CDR1 SGHVS, CDR2 FNYEAQ. The CDR3 covers 13 residues. Here the CDR3 DNA reads TGTGCCAGCCGCTGGGACGGGGTGGACGAGCAGTACTTC. Its translation is CASRWDGVDEQYF.

The chain carries TRBV9 and TRBJ1-6; 9 bases match TRBD1. V was clipped by 4 bases and J by 10 bases; unmatched bases: 12. The germline CDR1 and CDR2 sequences are SGDLS and YYNGEE. The CDR3 consists of 16 residues. CDR3 amino acids: CASSMMIGTGKSPLHF. The DNA of the CDR3 is TGTGCCAGCAGCATGATGATCGGGACAGGGAAGTCACCCCTCCACTTT.

This clonotype was found many times. This sequence joins TRBV9 and TRBJ1-2; unclear D gene. The CDR3 loop spans 14 amino acids. Looked up from germline, CDR1 is SGDLS and CDR2 is YYNGEE. V was cut by 0 bases and J by 0 bases, with 6 bases left in between. The CDR3 loop reads CASSVDGTNYGYTF. In nucleotides, the CDR3 is TGTGCCAGCAGCGTAGACGGAACTAACTATGGCTACACCTTC.

In this sample, this clonotype turned up a few times. V gene TRBV20-1 combines with J gene TRBJ1-1, with a possible D match to TRBD1 (6 bases). The CDR3 has 15 residues. Trimming stripped 2 bases from V and 0 bases from J, with 13 bases between. Germline V gene sequence: CDR1 DFQATT, CDR2 SNEGSKA (reference sequence). The CDR3 protein is CSARSLTGMNTEAFF. The CDR3 nucleotides read TGCAGTGCTAGAAGTTTAACAGGGATGAACACTGAAGCTTTCTTT.

The V call is TRBV7-8, the J call TRBJ1-1; no clear D gene. Between the trimmed V and J ends, which lost 6 bases and 0 bases, there was a span of 11 bases. The length of the CDR3 is 14 residues. Looked up from germline, CDR1 is SGHVS and CDR2 is FQNEAQ. Here the CDR3 reads CASSVTQLNTEAFF. The CDR3 DNA follows: TGTGCCAGCAGTGTCACTCAGCTGAACACTGAAGCTTTCTTT.

In this sample, this clonotype turned up many times. The V and J genes are TRBV7-9 and TRBJ2-5; 10 nucleotides match TRBD1. The germline CDR1 and CDR2 sequences are SEHNR and FQNEAQ (reference sequence). The CDR3 runs 15 residues. V trimming: 4 bases; J trimming: 5 bases; junction bases outside the gene matches: 7. Written as DNA, the CDR3 is TGTGCCAGCAGCTCCCGACAGGGGGCTGGGGAGACCCAGTACTTC. Residues: CASSSRQGAGETQYF.

This clonotype was seen at least ten times. This chain connects TRBV7-2 to TRBJ1-1; 7 nucleotides line up with TRBD1. The germline V gene has CDR1 SGHTA and CDR2 FQGNSA. The CDR3 sequence is 17 residues long. The trim removed 5 bases at V and 6 bases at J, leaving 18 bases unmatched. The CDR3 sequence: CASSALLIQGIEAEAFF. The CDR3, as DNA: TGTGCCAGCAGCGCACTCCTAATACAGGGGATCGAGGCTGAAGCTTTCTTT.